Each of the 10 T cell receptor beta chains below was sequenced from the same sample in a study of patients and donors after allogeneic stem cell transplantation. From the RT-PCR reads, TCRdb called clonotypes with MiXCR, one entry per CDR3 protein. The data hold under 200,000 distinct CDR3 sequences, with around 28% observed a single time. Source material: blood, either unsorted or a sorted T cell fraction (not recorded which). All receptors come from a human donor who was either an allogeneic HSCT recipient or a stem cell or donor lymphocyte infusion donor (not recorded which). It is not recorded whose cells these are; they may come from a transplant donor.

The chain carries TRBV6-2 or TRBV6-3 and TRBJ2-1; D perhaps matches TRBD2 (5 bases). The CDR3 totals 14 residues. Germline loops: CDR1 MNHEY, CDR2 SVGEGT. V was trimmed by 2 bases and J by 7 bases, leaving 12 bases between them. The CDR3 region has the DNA TGTGCCAGCAGTTACAGAGGGAAGTGGAATGAGCAGTTCTTC. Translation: CASSYRGKWNEQFF.

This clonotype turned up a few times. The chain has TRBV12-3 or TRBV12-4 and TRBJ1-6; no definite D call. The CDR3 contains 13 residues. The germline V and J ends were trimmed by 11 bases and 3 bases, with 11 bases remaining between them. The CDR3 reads CASRPSYNSPLHF. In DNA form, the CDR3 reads TGTGCCTCCCGACCGAGCTATAATTCACCCCTCCACTTT.

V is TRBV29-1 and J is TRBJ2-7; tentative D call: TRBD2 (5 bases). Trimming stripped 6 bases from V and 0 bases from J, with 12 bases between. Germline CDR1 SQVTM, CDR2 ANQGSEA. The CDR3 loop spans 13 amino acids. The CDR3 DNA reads TGCAGCGTATCAGCGGTAAGCTCCTACGAGCAGTACTTC. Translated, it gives CSVSAVSSYEQYF.

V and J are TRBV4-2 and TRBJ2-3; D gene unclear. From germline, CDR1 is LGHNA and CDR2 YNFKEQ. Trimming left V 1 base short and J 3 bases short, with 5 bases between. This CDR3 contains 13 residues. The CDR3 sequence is CASSQGVTDTQYF. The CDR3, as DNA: TGTGCCAGCAGCCAAGGGGTAACAGATACGCAGTATTTT.

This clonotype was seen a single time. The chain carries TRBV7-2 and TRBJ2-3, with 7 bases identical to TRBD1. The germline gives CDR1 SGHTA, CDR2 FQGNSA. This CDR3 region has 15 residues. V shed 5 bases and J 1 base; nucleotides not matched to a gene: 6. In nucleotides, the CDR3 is TGTGCCAGCAGCCAACAGGGGACCGGCACAGATACGCAGTATTTT. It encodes CASSQQGTGTDTQYF.

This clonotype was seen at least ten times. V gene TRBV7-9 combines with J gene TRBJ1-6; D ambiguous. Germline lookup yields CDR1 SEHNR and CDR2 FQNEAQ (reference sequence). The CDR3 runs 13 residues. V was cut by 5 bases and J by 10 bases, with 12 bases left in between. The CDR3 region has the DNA TGTGCCAGCAGCCCCCTTACCGGATCACCCCTCCACTTT. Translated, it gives CASSPLTGSPLHF.

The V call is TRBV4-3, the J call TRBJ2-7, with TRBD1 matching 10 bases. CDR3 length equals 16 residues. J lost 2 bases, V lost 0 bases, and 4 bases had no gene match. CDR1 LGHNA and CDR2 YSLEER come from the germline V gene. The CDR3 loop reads CASSQDWDRGAYEQYF. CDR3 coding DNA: TGCGCCAGCAGCCAAGATTGGGACAGGGGCGCCTACGAGCAGTACTTC.

The CDR3 DNA reads as TGCGCCAGCAGCCCGGAGGGCAGGAGAGAGACCCAGTACTTC. Encoded protein: CASSPEGRRETQYF. The chain carries TRBV4-1 and TRBJ2-5, with a tentative D call TRBD2 (6 bases). V dropped 4 bases and J dropped 4 bases, with 13 bases sitting between them. Germline values: CDR1 MGHRA, CDR2 YSYEKL. The CDR3 has 14 amino acids.

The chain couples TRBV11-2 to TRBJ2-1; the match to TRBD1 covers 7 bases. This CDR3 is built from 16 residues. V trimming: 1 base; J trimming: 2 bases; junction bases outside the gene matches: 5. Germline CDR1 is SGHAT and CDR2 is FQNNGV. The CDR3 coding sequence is TGTGCCAGCAGCTTAGTACAGGGGTGGGCCTACAATGAGCAGTTCTTC. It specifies CASSLVQGWAYNEQFF.

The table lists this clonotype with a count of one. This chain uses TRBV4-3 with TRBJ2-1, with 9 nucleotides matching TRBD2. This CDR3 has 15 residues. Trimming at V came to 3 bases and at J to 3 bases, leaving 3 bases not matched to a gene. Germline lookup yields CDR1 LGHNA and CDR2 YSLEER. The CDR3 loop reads CASSQGLAYYNEQFF. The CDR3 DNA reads TGCGCCAGCAGCCAGGGACTAGCCTACTACAATGAGCAGTTCTTC.